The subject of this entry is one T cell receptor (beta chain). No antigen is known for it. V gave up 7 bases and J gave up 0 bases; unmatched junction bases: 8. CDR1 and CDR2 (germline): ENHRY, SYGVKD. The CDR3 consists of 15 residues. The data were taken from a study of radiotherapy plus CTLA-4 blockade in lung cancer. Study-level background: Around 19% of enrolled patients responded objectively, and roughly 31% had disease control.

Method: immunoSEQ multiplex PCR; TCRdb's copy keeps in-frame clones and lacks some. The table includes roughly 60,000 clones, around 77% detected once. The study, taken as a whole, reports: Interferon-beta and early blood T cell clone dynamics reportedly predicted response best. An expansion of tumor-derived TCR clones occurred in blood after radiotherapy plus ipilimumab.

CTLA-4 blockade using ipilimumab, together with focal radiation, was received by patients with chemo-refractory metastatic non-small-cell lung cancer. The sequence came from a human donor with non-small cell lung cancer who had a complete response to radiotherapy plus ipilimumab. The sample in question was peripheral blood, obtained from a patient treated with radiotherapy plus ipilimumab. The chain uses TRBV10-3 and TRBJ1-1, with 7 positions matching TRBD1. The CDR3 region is CAIKGQYPMNTEAFF. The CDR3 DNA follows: TGTGCCATCAAGGGACAGTACCCCATGAACACTGAAGCTTTCTTT.